What follows are 9 T cell receptor beta chains derived from one specimen sequenced in a study of naive and memory T cell subsets. The beta constant-region primer was an equimolar mix of two oligonucleotides covering TRBC1 and TRBC2. The ligated cDNA underwent four PCR rounds using SP2 and nested alpha and beta constant-region primers. MiXCR, applied by TCRdb to the UMI-ligation and nested PCR reads, yields one record per CDR3 protein. The repertoire holds over 30,000 distinct CDR3 sequences, with approximately 18% as singletons. The sequencing input was effector memory CD4+ T cells from blood. Noted subset: effector memory, CD45RA- CD27-. The receptors here all came from a human donor in good health.

The chain is built from TRBV5-1 and TRBJ2-3; perhaps TRBD2 as D (6 bases). Between the trimmed V and J ends, which lost 2 bases and 6 bases, there was a span of 16 bases. The CDR3 covers 15 residues. In germline, CDR1 is SGHRS, CDR2 YFSETQ. CDR3: CASSLRGTTRDTQYF. The CDR3 DNA reads as TGCGCCAGCAGCTTACGCGGGACGACCCGGGATACGCAGTATTTT. Complete variable domain (other parts from reference TRBV5-1 and TRBJ2-3): KAGVTQTPRYLIKTRGQQVTLSCSPISGHRSVSWYQQTPGQGLQFLFEYFSETQRNKGNFPGRFSGRQFSNSRSEMNVSTLELGDSALYLCASSLRGTTRDTQYFGPGTRLTVL.

This clonotype was seen at least ten times. This chain connects TRBV28 to TRBJ1-1; D is perhaps TRBD1 (6 bases). V dropped 6 bases and J dropped 2 bases, with 13 bases sitting between them. This CDR3 is 14 amino acids long. The V gene's germline CDR1 is MDHEN and CDR2 SYDVKM. Written as DNA, the CDR3 is TGTGCCAGCAGCAATACAGGGTTTAACACTGAAGCTTTCTTT. It encodes CASSNTGFNTEAFF.

This rearrangement joins TRBV7-9 to TRBJ2-2; 9 bases fit TRBD1. CDR1 is SEHNR and CDR2 is FQNEAQ in the germline V gene (reference sequence). Losses at the gene ends were 3 bases for V and 2 bases for J; bases not matched to a gene: 4. The CDR3 sequence is 16 residues long. CDR3 DNA: TGTGCCAGCAGCTTGGGACAGGGAGATAACACCGGGGAGCTGTTTTTT. Protein sequence: CASSLGQGDNTGELFF.

The chain joins TRBV18 to TRBJ1-2, with D tentatively TRBD1 (6 bases). Germline V gives CDR1 KGHSH, CDR2 LQKENI. The CDR3 extends over 15 amino acids. Trimming cost V 3 bases and J 7 bases, with 18 bases left between them. The CDR3 nucleotides read TGTGCCAGCTCACCCCAGGGGCCAGGTCAGAGTGGCTACACCTTC. Its protein product is CASSPQGPGQSGYTF.

This clonotype was seen more than once but under ten times. This rearrangement joins TRBV11-3 to TRBJ1-5; 11 positions agree with TRBD1. The CDR3 length is 17 residues. V lost 1 base, J lost 3 bases, and 5 bases stayed unmatched. The germline V gene encodes CDR1 SGHNT and CDR2 YENEEA. In DNA, the CDR3 is TGTGCCAGCAGCTTAGTTAGGGGACAGGGGGACAATCAGCCCCAGCATTTT. It yields the protein CASSLVRGQGDNQPQHF.

This clonotype rates as medium-sized. The CDR3 is CASSPVGRSSGNTIYF. As DNA, the CDR3 is TGTGCCAGCAGCCCGGTTGGGAGGTCCTCTGGAAACACCATATATTTT. V gene TRBV27 combines with J gene TRBJ1-3; D is uncertain. V gave up 6 bases and J gave up 0 bases, with 15 bases separating them. The CDR3 totals 16 residues. Germline CDR1 is MNHEY and CDR2 is SMNVEV (reference sequence).

This clonotype turned up a few times. This chain connects TRBV6-1 to TRBJ2-7, with 7 bases aligning to TRBD1. Germline V gene data show CDR1 as MNHNS and CDR2 as SASEGT. The V segment lost 8 bases and the J segment 1 base; nucleotides outside the gene matches: 5. The CDR3 has 13 amino acids. The CDR3 DNA is TGTGCCAGCGGACAGGAGTTTTCCTACGAGCAGTACTTC. Protein: CASGQEFSYEQYF.

This clonotype was seen a few times. J is TRBJ2-5 and V is TRBV7-3; 7 bases match TRBD2. Trimming removed 5 bases from V and 4 bases from J; junction bases left unmatched: 16. CDR1 and CDR2 from the germline V gene are SGHTA and FQGTGA. CDR3 size: 17 residues. CDR3 DNA: TGTGCCAGCAGCCCTCATGGTGGGGCGGGAGTAGGAGAGACCCAGTACTTC. Translated, it gives CASSPHGGAGVGETQYF.

The V call is TRBV14, the J call TRBJ1-2; tentative D call: TRBD1 (5 bases). The CDR3 extends over 17 amino acids. Per germline, CDR1 SGHDN and CDR2 FVKESK. V shed 0 bases and J shed 8 bases, with 22 bases lying between them. CDR3 sequence reads: CASSQDPGRTLVRGYTF. The DNA of the CDR3 is TGTGCCAGCAGCCAAGATCCAGGGAGAACCCTCGTCAGAGGCTACACCTTC.